This TCR beta chain was identified during a study of T cells in Graves' hyperthyroidism and ophthalmopathy. The CDR3 runs 16 residues. Germline loops: CDR1 SGHRS, CDR2 YFSETQ. Trimming took 0 bases from V and 7 from J; bases not matched to a gene: 5. The investigators amplified TCR beta CDR3 regions from RNA transcripts. TCR CDR3 regions were first amplified by RT-PCR with HTBI primers. TCRdb re-called the multiplex PCR reads with MiXCR, one entry per CDR3 protein. The data contain under 300,000 distinct CDR3 sequences, roughly 15% of them singletons. What was sequenced was blood. The sequence was collected from a woman in her forties with Graves' hyperthyroidism that later progressed to Graves' ophthalmopathy. This sequence joins TRBV5-1 and TRBJ2-2, with 11 bases fitting TRBD2. The CDR3 protein is CASSLALAGVLGELFF. Here the CDR3 DNA reads TGCGCCAGCAGCTTGGCACTAGCGGGAGTTCTCGGGGAGCTGTTTTTT.